The 19 T cell receptor beta chains below were found in one sample sequenced in a study of cytomegalovirus exposure and HLA in healthy donors. Primers for the PCR totalled 60 Vbeta and 13 Jbeta. This table comes from immunoSEQ multiplex PCR, and its TCRdb copy is limited to in-frame clones, with some not included. The sample has approximately 100,000 clones, approximately 70% seen once; the top ten hold 2.5%. Sequenced sample: PBMCs. The receptors were gathered from a man between 50 and 59 years old in good health and CMV-seronegative.

V is TRBV10-3 and J is TRBJ2-3; 10 bases fit TRBD2. The germline gives CDR1 ENHRY, CDR2 SYGVKD. The V segment lost 5 bases and the J segment 3 bases; nucleotides outside the gene matches: 5. This CDR3 comprises 15 residues. The CDR3 spells CAISSGGLATDTQYF. As DNA, the CDR3 is TGTGCCATCAGTAGCGGGGGACTAGCGACAGATACGCAGTATTTT.

Only a few counts were recorded for this clone. The chain uses TRBV15 and TRBJ2-3, with D uncertain. This CDR3 contains 13 residues. Germline CDR1 reads LNHNV; CDR2 reads YYDKDF (reference sequence). Trimming removed 2 bases at V and 4 bases at J, with 7 bases between. The CDR3 loop is CATSRLAADTQYF. The CDR3 bases are TGTGCCACCAGCAGATTAGCAGCAGATACGCAGTATTTT.

The chain uses TRBV9 and TRBJ2-7, with D tentatively TRBD2 (5 bases). The CDR3 has 15 amino acids. The germline V and J ends were trimmed by 3 bases and 2 bases, with 15 bases remaining between them. Germline V gene data show CDR1 as SGDLS and CDR2 as YYNGEE. The CDR3 DNA reads TGTGCCAGCAGCGCGGGCGTCGGGAATCCCTACGAGCAGTACTTC. Translated: CASSAGVGNPYEQYF. The whole variable domain, remainder taken from reference TRBV9 and TRBJ2-7, is DSGVTQTPKHLITATGQRVTLRCSPRSGDLSVYWYQQSLDQGLQFLIQYYNGEERAKGNILERFSAQQFPDLHSELNLSSLELGDSALYFCASSAGVGNPYEQYFGPGTRLTVT.

By frequency in the sample, this clone is medium-sized. The V and J genes are TRBV5-6 and TRBJ1-3; D call uncertain. CDR3 length: 14 residues. The V gene lost 4 bases and the J gene lost 2 bases, with 10 bases spanning the gap. CDR1 is SGHDT and CDR2 is YYEEEE in the germline V gene. The DNA of the CDR3 is TGTGCCAGCAGCAAAACTGAGACTGGAAACACCATATATTTT. It specifies CASSKTETGNTIYF.

The rearrangement uses TRBV28 and TRBJ1-5; TRBD1 agrees at 7 bases. CDR1 is MDHEN and CDR2 is SYDVKM in the germline V gene. The CDR3 extends over 16 amino acids. Germline trimming cut 4 bases from V and 4 bases from J; bases unmatched to any gene: 10. The CDR3 DNA is TGTGCCAGCAGTTGGGCCCTCGGGACAGTAAATCAGCCCCAGCATTTT. Translating it yields CASSWALGTVNQPQHF.

The chain carries TRBV28 and TRBJ1-2; D unresolved. Germline-derived CDR1 and CDR2 are MDHEN and SYDVKM. The CDR3 contains 14 residues. Between the trimmed V and J ends, which lost 7 bases and 2 bases, there was a span of 14 bases. The CDR3 DNA follows: TGTGCCAGCATCCAGCTCGGGGAAAACTATGGCTACACCTTC. Its translation: CASIQLGENYGYTF.

Of note for this clone: An end of the junction differs from the germline gene, which may be a read error. The V call is TRBV2, the J call TRBJ2-1, with D hard to call. Germline CDR1 reads SNHLY; CDR2 reads FYNNEI. CDR3 length: 14 residues. This CDR3 is CASSGTDNYHEQFF. CDR3 coding DNA: TGTGCCAGCAGCGGAACCGATAACTACCATGAGCAGTTCTTC. Together with reference TRBV2 and TRBJ2-1, the CDR3 gives the full variable domain: EPEVTQTPSHQVTQMGQEVILRCVPISNHLYFYWYRQILGQKVEFLVSFYNNEISEKSEIFDDQFSVERPDGSNFTLKIRSTKLEDSAMYFCASSGTDNYHEQFFGPGTRLTVL.

The chain is built from TRBV29-1 and TRBJ1-3, with 8 bases that match TRBD1. Germline trimming cut 6 bases from V and 2 bases from J; bases unmatched to any gene: 6. The CDR3 covers 14 residues. CDR1 and CDR2 from the germline V gene are SQVTM and ANQGSEA. The CDR3 sequence: CSVAGQGPGNTIYF. In DNA, the CDR3 is TGCAGCGTCGCTGGACAGGGACCTGGAAACACCATATATTTT.

CDR3 sequence (DNA): TGCGCCAGCAGTGAGTCGACTCCCGTGCGGGGGATTACAGATACGCAGTATTTT. Amino acids: CASSESTPVRGITDTQYF. The rearrangement uses TRBV10-1 and TRBJ2-3; 7 positions agree with TRBD2. Germline V gene sequence: CDR1 WNHNN, CDR2 SYGVQD (reference sequence). V was pared by 0 bases and J by 3 bases, with 12 bases of the junction left unmatched. The length of the CDR3 is 18 residues.

The chain has TRBV13 and TRBJ1-2; TRBD1 matches at 9 bases. V trimming: 4 bases; J trimming: 2 bases; junction bases outside the gene matches: 2. This CDR3 comprises 14 residues. Germline V lookup: CDR1 PRHDT, CDR2 FYEKMQ (reference sequence). The CDR3 nucleotides are TGTGCCAGCAGCTACAGGGGGCTGAACTATGGCTACACCTTC. Residues: CASSYRGLNYGYTF.

The gene calls are TRBV27 and TRBJ2-1; 11 bases line up with TRBD2. The V gene's germline CDR1 is MNHEY and CDR2 SMNVEV (reference sequence). This CDR3 contains 16 residues. V was clipped by 5 bases and J by 9 bases; unmatched bases: 12. This CDR3 is CASSPTSGGSRGEQFF. In DNA form, the CDR3 reads TGTGCCAGCAGTCCTACTAGCGGGGGTTCCCGGGGTGAGCAGTTCTTC.

With respect to this clone: One end of the junction fails to match germline, which may point to a read error. This chain connects TRBV7-7 to TRBJ2-3; a weak D match, TRBD1 (6 bases). CDR3 size: 14 residues. CDR1 is SSHAT, CDR2 FNYEAQ, per germline (reference sequence). This CDR3 is CASSAGQSTDTQYF. CDR3 coding DNA: TGTGCTAGCAGCGCCGGACAGTCCACAGATACGCAGTATTTT.

The rearrangement joins TRBV10-3 to TRBJ1-1; D is unclear. The CDR3 has 13 amino acids. CDR1 ENHRY and CDR2 SYGVKD come from the germline V gene. The V end lost 4 bases, the J end lost 0 bases, and 6 bases lay between the germline ends. The CDR3 region is CAISGAMNTEAFF. CDR3 DNA: TGTGCCATCAGTGGGGCTATGAACACTGAAGCTTTCTTT.

This clone appeared a single time. The chain links TRBV11-2 to TRBJ2-3; TRBD2 matches at 12 bases. V gave up 2 bases and J gave up 3 bases; unmatched junction bases: 9. The CDR3 sequence is 18 residues long. CDR1 and CDR2 from the germline V gene are SGHAT and FQNNGV. This CDR3 is CASSLLAGGPGRTDTQYF. The DNA for the CDR3 is TGTGCCAGCAGCTTACTAGCGGGGGGGCCAGGTAGGACAGATACGCAGTATTTT.

The genes are TRBV29-1 and TRBJ2-3; no definite D call. The CDR3 runs to 14 residues. The germline V and J ends were trimmed by 6 bases and 7 bases, with 20 bases remaining between them. CDR1 is SQVTM, CDR2 ANQGSEA, per germline. The CDR3 DNA sequence: TGCAGCGTGCCCGGGTCTATCGCACTCAATACGCAGTATTTT. Translation: CSVPGSIALNTQYF.

The chain is built from TRBV15 and TRBJ2-7, with D perhaps TRBD1 (6 bases). The CDR3 consists of 13 residues. V was shortened by 4 bases and J by 6 bases, with 13 bases between the two germline ends. Germline V gene lookup returns CDR1 LNHNV and CDR2 YYDKDF (reference sequence). CDR3 residues: CATSIFRGSEQYF. For the CDR3, the DNA is TGTGCCACCAGCATATTCAGGGGAAGCGAGCAGTACTTC.

This chain links TRBV6-1 with TRBJ1-5; 7 bases line up with TRBD1. The germline gives CDR1 MNHNS, CDR2 SASEGT. The CDR3 runs to 14 residues. J gave up 3 bases and V 7 bases, and 6 bases lay outside the gene matches. Here the CDR3 DNA reads TGTGCCAGCACCCAGACAGGGTTCAATCAGCCCCAGCATTTT. Translating gives CASTQTGFNQPQHF.

This chain joins TRBV28 and TRBJ1-5, with D maybe TRBD1 (5 bases). This CDR3 comprises 14 residues. The ends were cut back, 6 bases at V and 3 bases at J, with 12 bases in the middle. The germline V gene encodes CDR1 MDHEN and CDR2 SYDVKM. The CDR3 reads CASSPGGTNQPQHF. CDR3 bases: TGTGCCAGCAGCCCCGGAGGGACCAATCAGCCCCAGCATTTT.

The V call is TRBV7-2, the J call TRBJ1-2, with a tentative D call TRBD1 (5 bases). V lost 5 bases, J lost 5 bases, and 21 bases lay in between. This CDR3 is built from 16 residues. Germline-derived CDR1 and CDR2 are SGHTA and FQGNSA. Here the CDR3 reads CTSSPNTGLGPYGYTF. CDR3 nucleotide sequence: TGTACCAGCAGCCCTAATACAGGTTTAGGACCGTATGGCTACACCTTC.